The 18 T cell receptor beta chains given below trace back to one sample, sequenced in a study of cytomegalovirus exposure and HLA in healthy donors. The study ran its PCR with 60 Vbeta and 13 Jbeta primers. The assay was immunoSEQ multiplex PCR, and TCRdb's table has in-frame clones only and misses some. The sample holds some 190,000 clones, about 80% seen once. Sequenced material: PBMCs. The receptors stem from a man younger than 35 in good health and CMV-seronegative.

The DNA for the CDR3 is TGCGCCAGCAGCCATGAGCGGGTATCGGTCTATGGCTACACCTTC. It yields the protein CASSHERVSVYGYTF. The chain joins TRBV5-1 to TRBJ1-2; D is ambiguous. The germline V gene has CDR1 SGHRS and CDR2 YFSETQ. CDR3 length: 15 amino acids. Between the trimmed V and J ends, which lost 4 bases and 4 bases, there was a span of 17 bases. The entire variable domain, with the rest obtained from reference TRBV5-1 and TRBJ1-2, is as follows: KAGVTQTPRYLIKTRGQQVTLSCSPISGHRSVSWYQQTPGQGLQFLFEYFSETQRNKGNFPGRFSGRQFSNSRSEMNVSTLELGDSALYLCASSHERVSVYGYTFGSGTRLTVV.

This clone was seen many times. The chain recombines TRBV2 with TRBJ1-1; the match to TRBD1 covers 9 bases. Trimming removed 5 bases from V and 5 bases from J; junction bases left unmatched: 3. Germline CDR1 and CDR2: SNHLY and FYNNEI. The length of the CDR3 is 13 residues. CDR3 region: CASSRDRDTEAFF. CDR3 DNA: TGTGCCAGCAGTCGGGACAGGGATACTGAAGCTTTCTTT.

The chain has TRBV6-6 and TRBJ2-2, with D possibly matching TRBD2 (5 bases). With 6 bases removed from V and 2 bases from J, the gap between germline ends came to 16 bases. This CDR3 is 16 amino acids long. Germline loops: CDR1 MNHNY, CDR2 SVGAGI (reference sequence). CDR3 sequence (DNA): TGTGCCAGCAGACATGCGCGGGCCCCCAACACCGGGGAGCTGTTTTTT. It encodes CASRHARAPNTGELFF.

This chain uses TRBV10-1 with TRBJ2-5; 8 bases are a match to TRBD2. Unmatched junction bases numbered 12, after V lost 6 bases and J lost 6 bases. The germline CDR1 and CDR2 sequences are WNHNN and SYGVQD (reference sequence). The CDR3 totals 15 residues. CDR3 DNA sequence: TGCGCCAGCAGCCTCCGCGGGGGGCGGGGAAAGACCCAGTACTTC. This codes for CASSLRGGRGKTQYF.

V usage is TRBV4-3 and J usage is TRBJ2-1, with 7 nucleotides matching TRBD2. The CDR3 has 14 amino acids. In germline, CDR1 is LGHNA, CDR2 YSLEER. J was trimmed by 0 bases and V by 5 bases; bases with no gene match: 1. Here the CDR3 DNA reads TGCGCCAGCAGCAGCGGGGTCTCCTACAATGAGCAGTTCTTC. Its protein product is CASSSGVSYNEQFF.

The CDR3 sequence is CATSRDLSSGGTKTQYF. The CDR3 coding sequence is TGTGCCACCAGCAGAGATCTGAGTAGCGGGGGTACCAAGACCCAGTACTTC. The gene calls are TRBV15 and TRBJ2-5; 9 positions agree with TRBD2. This CDR3 contains 17 residues. Germline values: CDR1 LNHNV, CDR2 YYDKDF (reference sequence). V trimming: 0 bases; J trimming: 6 bases; junction bases outside the gene matches: 11.

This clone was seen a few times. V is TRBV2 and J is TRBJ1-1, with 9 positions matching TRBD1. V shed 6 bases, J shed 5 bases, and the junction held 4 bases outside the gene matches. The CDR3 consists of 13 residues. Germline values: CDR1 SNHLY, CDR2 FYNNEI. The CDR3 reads CASRGQGRTEAFF. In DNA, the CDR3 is TGTGCCAGCAGGGGACAGGGTAGGACTGAAGCTTTCTTT.

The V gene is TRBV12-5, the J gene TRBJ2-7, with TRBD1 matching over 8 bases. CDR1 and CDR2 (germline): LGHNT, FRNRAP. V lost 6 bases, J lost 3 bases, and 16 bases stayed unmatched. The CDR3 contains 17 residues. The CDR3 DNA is TGTGCTAGTGGAAAAAACCTAGGCGGACAGGGAGGCTACGAGCAGTACTTC. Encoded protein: CASGKNLGGQGGYEQYF.

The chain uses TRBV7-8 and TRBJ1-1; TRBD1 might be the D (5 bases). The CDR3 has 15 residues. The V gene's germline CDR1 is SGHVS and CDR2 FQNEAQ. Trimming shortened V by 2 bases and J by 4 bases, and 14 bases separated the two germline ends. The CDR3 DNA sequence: TGTGCCAGCAGCTTATTGGGGGGAGATGTCACTGAAGCTTTCTTT. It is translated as CASSLLGGDVTEAFF.

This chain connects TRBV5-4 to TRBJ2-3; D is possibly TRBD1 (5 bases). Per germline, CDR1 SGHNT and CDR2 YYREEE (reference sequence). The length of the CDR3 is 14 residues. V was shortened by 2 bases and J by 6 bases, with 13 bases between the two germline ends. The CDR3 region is CASSFQGSRDTQYF. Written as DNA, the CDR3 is TGTGCCAGCAGCTTCCAGGGCTCGAGGGATACGCAGTATTTT.

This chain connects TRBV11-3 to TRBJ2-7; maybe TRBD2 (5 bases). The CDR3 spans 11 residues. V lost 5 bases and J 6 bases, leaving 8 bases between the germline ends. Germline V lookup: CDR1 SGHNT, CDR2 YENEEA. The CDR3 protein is CASSPGLEQYF. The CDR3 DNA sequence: TGTGCCAGCAGCCCCGGACTCGAGCAGTACTTC.

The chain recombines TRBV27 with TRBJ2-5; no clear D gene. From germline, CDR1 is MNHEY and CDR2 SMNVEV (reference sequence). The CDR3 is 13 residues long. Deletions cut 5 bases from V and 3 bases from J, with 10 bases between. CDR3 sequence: CASSPYSEETQYF. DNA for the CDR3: TGTGCCAGCAGTCCTTACTCGGAAGAGACCCAGTACTTC.

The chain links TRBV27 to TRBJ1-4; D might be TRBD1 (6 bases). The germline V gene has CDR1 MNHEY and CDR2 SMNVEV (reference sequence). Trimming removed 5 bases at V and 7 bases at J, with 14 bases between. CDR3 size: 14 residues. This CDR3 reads CASSRKPDSEKLFF. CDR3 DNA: TGTGCCAGCAGTCGTAAACCGGACAGTGAAAAACTGTTTTTT. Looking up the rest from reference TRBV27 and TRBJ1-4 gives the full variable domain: EAQVTQNPRYLITVTGKKLTVTCSQNMNHEYMSWYRQDPGLGLRQIYYSMNVEVTDKGDVPEGYKVSRKEKRNFPLILESPSPNQTSLYFCASSRKPDSEKLFFGSGTQLSVL.

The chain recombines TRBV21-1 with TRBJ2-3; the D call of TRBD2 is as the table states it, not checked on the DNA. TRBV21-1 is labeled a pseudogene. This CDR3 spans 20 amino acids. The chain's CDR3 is CASSKALLTGNERSTDTQYF. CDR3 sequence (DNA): TGTGCCAGCAGCAAAGCGCTTTTGACCGGGAATGAAAGAAGCACAGATACGCAGTATTTT.

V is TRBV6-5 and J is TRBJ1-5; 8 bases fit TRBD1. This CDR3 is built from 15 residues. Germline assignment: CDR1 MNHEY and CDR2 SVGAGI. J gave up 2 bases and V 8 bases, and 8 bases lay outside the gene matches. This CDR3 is CASRPDRGGNQPQHF. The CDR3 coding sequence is TGTGCCAGCCGCCCTGACAGGGGTGGCAATCAGCCCCAGCATTTT.

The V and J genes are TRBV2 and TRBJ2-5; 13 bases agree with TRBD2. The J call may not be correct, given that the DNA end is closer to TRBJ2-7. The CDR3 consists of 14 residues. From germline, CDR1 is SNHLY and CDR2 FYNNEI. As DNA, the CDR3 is TGTGCCAGCAGTGGGGGACTAGCGGGATACGAGCAGTACTTC. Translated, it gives CASSGGLAGYEQYF.

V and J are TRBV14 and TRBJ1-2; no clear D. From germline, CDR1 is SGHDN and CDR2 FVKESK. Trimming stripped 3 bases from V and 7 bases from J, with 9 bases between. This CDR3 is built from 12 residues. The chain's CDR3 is CASSQSRLGYTF. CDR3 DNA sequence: TGTGCCAGCAGCCAGTCCAGGCTTGGCTACACCTTC.

CDR3 coding DNA: TGTGCCAGCAGCGCCCGGGCAGGGCAAGAGACCCAGTACTTC. Translated, it gives CASSARAGQETQYF. The chain couples TRBV7-2 to TRBJ2-5, with D tentatively TRBD1 (5 bases). Germline V gene lookup returns CDR1 SGHTA and CDR2 FQGNSA. The V gene lost 5 bases and the J gene lost 2 bases, with 12 bases spanning the gap. This CDR3 comprises 14 residues. The full variable domain, its missing parts supplied by reference TRBV7-2 and TRBJ2-5, is GAGVSQSPSNKVTEKGKDVELRCDPISGHTALYWYRQSLGQGLEFLIYFQGNSAPDKSGLPSDRFSAERTGGSVSTLTIQRTQQEDSAVYLCASSARAGQETQYFGPGTRLLVL.